Sequencing of this T cell receptor beta chain was carried out in a study of blood T cell repertoires in COVID-19. Turning to the study itself: The study drew acute and convalescent COVID-19 samples from the United States, Italy and Spain. T cells, B-cell-depleted T cells, or PBMCs supplied cDNA or gDNA.

The CDR3 is 14 amino acids. Trimming cost V 0 bases and J 6 bases, with 9 bases left between them. Germline V gene lookup returns CDR1 LGHNA and CDR2 YSLEER. Authors' methods: Quantification of nucleated cells was approximated via reference gene primer amplification. TCRdb's table, derived via immunoSEQ multiplex PCR, lists solely in-frame clones and lacks some. The V and J calls and the clone size are those of that table, but D and trimming were determined from the DNA. Of 200,000 to 250,000 clones in the sample, nearly 90% were seen once. Material for sequencing was peripheral blood. The TCR originated in a woman aged 18-29 years who had recovered from COVID-19. The chain recombines TRBV4-3 with TRBJ2-1; the D is unclear. The CDR3 loop is CASSQEEPPNEQFF. The DNA for the CDR3 is TGCGCCAGCAGCCAAGAGGAGCCTCCCAATGAGCAGTTCTTC.